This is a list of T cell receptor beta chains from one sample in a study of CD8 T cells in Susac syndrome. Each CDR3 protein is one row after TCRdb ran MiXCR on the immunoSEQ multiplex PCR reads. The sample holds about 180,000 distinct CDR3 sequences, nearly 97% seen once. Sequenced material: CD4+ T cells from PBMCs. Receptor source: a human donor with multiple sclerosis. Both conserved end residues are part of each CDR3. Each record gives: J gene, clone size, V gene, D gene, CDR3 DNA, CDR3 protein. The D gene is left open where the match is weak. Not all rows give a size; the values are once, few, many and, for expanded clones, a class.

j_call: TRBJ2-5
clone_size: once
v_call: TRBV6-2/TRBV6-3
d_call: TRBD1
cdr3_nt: TGTGCCAGCACCGCAGGGGGCCTAGAGACCCAGTACTTC
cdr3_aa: CASTAGGLETQYF

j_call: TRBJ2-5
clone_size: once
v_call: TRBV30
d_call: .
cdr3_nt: TGTGCCTGGAGTGTGGGGCAGCAAGAGACCCAGTACTTC
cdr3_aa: CAWSVGQQETQYF

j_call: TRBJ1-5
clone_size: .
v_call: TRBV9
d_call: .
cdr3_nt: TGTGCCAGCAGCGGCCAAGGGGGACAGCCCCAGCATTTT
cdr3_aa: CASSGQGGQPQHF

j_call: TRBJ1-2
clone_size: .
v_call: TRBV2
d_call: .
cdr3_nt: TGTGCCAGCAGTGCAGGGTACAACTATGGCTACACCTTC
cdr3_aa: CASSAGYNYGYTF

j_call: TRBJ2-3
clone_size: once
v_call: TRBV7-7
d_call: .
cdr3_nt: TGTGCTAGCAGCAAGCTGGGGGGGCATACGCAGTATTTT
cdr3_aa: CASSKLGGHTQYF

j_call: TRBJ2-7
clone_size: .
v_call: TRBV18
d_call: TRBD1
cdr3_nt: TGTGCCAGCTCCCGGGCAGGGGGCGCCCCCCTGTACGAGCAGTACTTC
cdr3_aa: CASSRAGGAPLYEQYF

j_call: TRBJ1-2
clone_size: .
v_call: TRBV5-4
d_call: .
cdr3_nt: TGTGCCAGCAGGGGGAGGACAGCAGCCTATGGCTACACCTTC
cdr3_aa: CASRGRTAAYGYTF

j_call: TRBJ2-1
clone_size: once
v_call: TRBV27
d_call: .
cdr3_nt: TGTGCCAGCAGTTTTGGGCTTCAGGGAAACGAGCAGTTCTTC
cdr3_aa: CASSFGLQGNEQFF

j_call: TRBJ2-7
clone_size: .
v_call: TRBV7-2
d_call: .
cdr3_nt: TGTGCCAGCAGCTTAGTCGCGGGGCCCACCTACGAGCAGTACTTC
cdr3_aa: CASSLVAGPTYEQYF

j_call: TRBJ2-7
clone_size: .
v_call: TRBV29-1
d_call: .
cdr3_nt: TGCAGCGTTGGATGGCTAGAAGACGAGCAGTACTTC
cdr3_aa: CSVGWLEDEQYF

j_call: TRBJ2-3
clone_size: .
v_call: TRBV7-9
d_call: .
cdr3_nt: TGTAGCAGTCAGGGAGATACGCAGTATTTT
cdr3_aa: CSSQGDTQYF

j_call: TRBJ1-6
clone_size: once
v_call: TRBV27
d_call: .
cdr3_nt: TGTGCCAGCGGCCTCCCTCGATCACCCCTCCACTTT
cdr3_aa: CASGLPRSPLHF

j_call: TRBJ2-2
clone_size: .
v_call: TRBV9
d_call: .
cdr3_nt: TGTGCCAGCAGCGTACACCAGGGGTGGAACACCGGGGAGCTGTTTTTT
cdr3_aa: CASSVHQGWNTGELFF

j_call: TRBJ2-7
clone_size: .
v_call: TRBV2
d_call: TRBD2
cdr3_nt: TGTGCCAGCAGTTACACCCTCTCGGGGGGGGGCCAGTACGAGCAGTACTTC
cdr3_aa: CASSYTLSGGGQYEQYF

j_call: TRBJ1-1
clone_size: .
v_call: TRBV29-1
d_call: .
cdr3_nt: TGCAGCGTTACCAGGAGGCTTAGCACTGAAGCTTTCTTT
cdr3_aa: CSVTRRLSTEAFF

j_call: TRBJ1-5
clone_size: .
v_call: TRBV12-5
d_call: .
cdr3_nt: TGTGCTAGTGGTTTGGTCTCTGGGGATTCAGGGGGCAATCAGCCCCAGCATTTT
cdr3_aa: CASGLVSGDSGGNQPQHF

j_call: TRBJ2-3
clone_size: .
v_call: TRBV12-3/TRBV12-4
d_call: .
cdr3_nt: TGTGCCAGCAGGACATCCTACGGGGCGCAGTATTTT
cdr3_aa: CASRTSYGAQYF

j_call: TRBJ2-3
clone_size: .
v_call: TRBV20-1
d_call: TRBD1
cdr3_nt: TGCAGTGTGAGTCTCGGGACAGGGGGCACAGATACGCAGTATTTT
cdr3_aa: CSVSLGTGGTDTQYF

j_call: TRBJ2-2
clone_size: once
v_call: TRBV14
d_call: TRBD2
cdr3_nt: TGTGCCAGCAGCCAAGGAGCGGGGAGCTTTGGTCGGGAGCTGTTTTTT
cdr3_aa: CASSQGAGSFGRELFF

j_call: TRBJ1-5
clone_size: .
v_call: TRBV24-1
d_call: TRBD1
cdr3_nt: TGTGCCACCAGTGATCCCCGGGACAGTCATCAGCCCCAGCATTTT
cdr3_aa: CATSDPRDSHQPQHF

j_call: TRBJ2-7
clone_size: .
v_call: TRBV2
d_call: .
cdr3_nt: TGTGCCAGCAGTGCCCAGGGGCACGAGCAGTACTTC
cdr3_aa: CASSAQGHEQYF

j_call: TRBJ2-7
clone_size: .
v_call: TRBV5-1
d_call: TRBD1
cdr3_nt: TGCGCCAGCAGCTTAGTGGGACAGACCCTCGAGCAGTACTTC
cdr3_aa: CASSLVGQTLEQYF